These 24 T cell receptor beta chains were sequenced from one sample in a study of CD8+CD57+ T cells in acquired aplastic anemia. According to the study, genomic DNA was the template for TCR beta VDJ and CDR3 profiling. Via MiXCR, TCRdb re-called the reads, giving one row per CDR3 protein. The profile shows around 80,000 distinct CDR3 sequences, roughly 72% of them singletons. All sequencing subjects had displayed CD8+CD57+ cell expansion on flow cytometry. The sample comprised sorted CD4+, CD8+, or CD8+CD57+ T cells (not recorded which) from PBMCs. All receptors derive from a human donor with aplastic anemia.

The rearrangement links TRBV15 to TRBJ2-5; D might be TRBD1 (6 bases). V was pared by 0 bases and J by 5 bases, with 13 bases between. CDR1 and CDR2 from the germline V gene are LNHNV and YYDKDF (reference sequence). This CDR3 is built from 15 residues. The CDR3 DNA follows: TGTGCCACCAGCAGAGATCAGGGGACAACCGAGACCCAGTACTTC. Amino acid sequence: CATSRDQGTTETQYF.

V and J are TRBV10-2 and TRBJ2-1; 10 bases align to TRBD1. CDR1 and CDR2 (germline): WSHSY, SAAADI. The CDR3 sequence is 15 residues long. The trim removed 4 bases at V and 7 bases at J, leaving 7 bases unmatched. The DNA for the CDR3 is TGCGCCAGCAGTGCGACAGGGGGCCTAGTGAATGAGCAGTTCTTC. It translates to CASSATGGLVNEQFF.

The V call is TRBV24-1, the J call TRBJ2-1; D unclear. CDR1 is KGHDR and CDR2 is SFDVKD in the germline V gene. V lost 4 bases and J 1 base, leaving 10 bases between the germline ends. The CDR3 loop spans 15 amino acids. CDR3 nucleotide sequence: TGTGCCACCAGTGACCCCGTGAGTTCCTACAATGAGCAGTTCTTC. This gives the protein CATSDPVSSYNEQFF.

CDR3 in DNA: TGTGCCAGCAGCTTAAGGGGGTTGACTAGCGGGCCTTATACGCAGTATTTT. Its translation is CASSLRGLTSGPYTQYF. The chain carries TRBV7-3 and TRBJ2-3; 10 bases map to TRBD2. The CDR3 consists of 17 residues. Losses at the gene ends were 1 base for V and 7 bases for J; bases not matched to a gene: 11. Germline V lookup: CDR1 SGHTA, CDR2 FQGTGA. The full variable domain, with the rest looked up from reference TRBV7-3 and TRBJ2-3, is GAGVSQTPSNKVTEKGKYVELRCDPISGHTALYWYRQSLGQGPEFLIYFQGTGAADDSGLPNDRFFAVRPEGSVSTLKIQRTERGDSAVYLCASSLRGLTSGPYTQYFGPGTRLTVL.

This clonotype has a handful of counts. The rearrangement joins TRBV20-1 to TRBJ1-6, with D unresolved. CDR1 is DFQATT and CDR2 is SNEGSKA in the germline V gene (reference sequence). V lost 6 bases and J lost 0, with 6 bases in between. The CDR3 loop spans 13 amino acids. For the CDR3, the DNA is TGCAGTGCCCCAAGCTCCTATAATTCACCCCTCCACTTT. Translation: CSAPSSYNSPLHF.

This clonotype was counted at least ten times. This chain connects TRBV15 to TRBJ1-1, with 8 bases matching TRBD1. Germline V gene sequence: CDR1 LNHNV, CDR2 YYDKDF (reference sequence). Trimming at V came to 4 bases and at J to 5 bases, leaving 15 bases not matched to a gene. The CDR3 sequence is 17 residues long. The CDR3 bases are TGTGCCACCAGCATCATCGACAGGGGCCCAGCGACGACTGAAGCTTTCTTT. This encodes CATSIIDRGPATTEAFF.

The rearrangement uses TRBV29-1 and TRBJ1-2; 9 bases agree with TRBD1. This CDR3 comprises 14 residues. Trimming cost V 1 base and J 7 bases; bases outside gene matches: 7. CDR1 is SQVTM and CDR2 is ANQGSEA in the germline V gene. The CDR3 loop is CSVEVGQGKGGYTF. Here the CDR3 DNA reads TGCAGCGTTGAAGTTGGACAGGGGAAAGGTGGCTACACCTTC.

The chain is built from TRBV2 and TRBJ2-3; no clear D gene. CDR1 is SNHLY and CDR2 is FYNNEI in the germline V gene. The CDR3 consists of 13 residues. Between the trimmed V and J ends, which lost 6 bases and 2 bases, there was a span of 9 bases. The CDR3 region is CASSSQITDTQYF. The CDR3 DNA is TGTGCCAGCAGCTCCCAGATCACAGATACGCAGTATTTT.

The CDR3 nucleotides read TGCAGCGTTGAACTAGCGGGGGACGGATCAGATACGCAGTATTTT. Protein product: CSVELAGDGSDTQYF. The chain carries TRBV29-1 and TRBJ2-3; 10 bases agree with TRBD2. From germline, CDR1 is SQVTM and CDR2 ANQGSEA. The CDR3 has 15 residues. The V segment lost 2 bases and the J segment 4 bases; nucleotides outside the gene matches: 6.

The chain employs TRBV20-1 and TRBJ1-2; D is uncertain. V was trimmed by 3 bases and J by 3 bases, leaving 8 bases between them. The CDR3 is 12 amino acids. Germline loops: CDR1 DFQATT, CDR2 SNEGSKA (reference sequence). CDR3 residues: CSARFQHYGYTF. As DNA, the CDR3 is TGCAGTGCTAGGTTTCAGCACTATGGCTACACCTTC.

This CDR3 is CATSLGTPTYEQYF. The CDR3 nucleotides are TGTGCCACCAGCTTAGGGACACCCACCTACGAGCAGTACTTC. V gene TRBV15 combines with J gene TRBJ2-7, with a weak D call TRBD1 (6 bases). Trimming pared 5 bases from V and 2 bases from J, leaving 13 bases between. The CDR3 sequence is 14 residues long. The germline V gene encodes CDR1 LNHNV and CDR2 YYDKDF (reference sequence). The whole variable domain, remainder taken from reference TRBV15 and TRBJ2-7, is DAMVIQNPRYQVTQFGKPVTLSCSQTLNHNVMYWYQQKSSQAPKLLFHYYDKDFNNEADTPDNFQSRRPNTSFCFLDIRSPGLGDTAMYLCATSLGTPTYEQYFGPGTRLTVT.

This clonotype was recorded once. The rearrangement links TRBV20-1 to TRBJ2-7; D is perhaps TRBD2 (6 bases). V lost 3 bases to trimming and J lost 7 bases, with 16 bases between them. Per the germline V gene, CDR1 is DFQATT and CDR2 is SNEGSKA (reference sequence). CDR3 length: 13 amino acids. The CDR3 sequence is CSARGGGAEEQYF. CDR3 in DNA: TGCAGTGCTAGGGGGGGAGGAGCGGAAGAGCAGTACTTC.

As for this clonotype: Being one base from a much bigger clone, this may be a read error. The rearrangement joins TRBV6-1 to TRBJ2-7; 7 bases align to TRBD1. V lost 4 bases to trimming and J lost 6 bases; unmatched junction nucleotides: 9. CDR1 is MNHNS, CDR2 SASEGT, per germline. This CDR3 contains 14 residues. CDR3 nucleotides: TGTGCCAGCAGTGGGGGCAGGGGGATTACCGAGCAGTACTTC. Translating gives CASSGGRGITEQYF.

As for this clonotype: Germline is not matched at one junction end, which may reflect a read error. The rearrangement links TRBV24-1 to TRBJ2-7; no reliable D call. The CDR3 has 10 residues. The germline V gene has CDR1 KGHDR and CDR2 SFDVKD. Here the CDR3 DNA reads TGTGCCACGAGTGCCTCAGAGCAGTACTTC. It encodes CATSASEQYF.

The chain carries TRBV19 and TRBJ1-2; D uncertain. Trimming stripped 4 bases from V and 8 bases from J, with 8 bases between. Germline CDR1 is LNHDA and CDR2 is SQIVND (reference sequence). The CDR3 covers 11 residues. CDR3 residues: CASSTPQGYTF. The CDR3, as DNA: TGTGCCAGTAGTACCCCCCAGGGCTACACCTTC.

The rearrangement links TRBV2 to TRBJ1-2, with 10 bases aligning to TRBD1. Germline CDR1 reads SNHLY; CDR2 reads FYNNEI. Trimming at V came to 6 bases and at J to 5 bases, leaving 9 bases not matched to a gene. The CDR3 consists of 15 residues. The CDR3 sequence: CASSIGQGGRYGYTF. CDR3 DNA: TGTGCCAGCAGCATCGGACAGGGGGGGAGGTATGGCTACACCTTC.

This rearrangement joins TRBV7-9 to TRBJ2-3, with D uncertain. With 6 bases removed from V and 4 bases from J, the gap between germline ends came to 8 bases. The length of the CDR3 is 12 residues. Germline CDR1 reads SEHNR; CDR2 reads FQNEAQ (reference sequence). The CDR3 DNA reads TGTGCCAGCAGATCCACGTCAGATACGCAGTATTTT. It encodes CASRSTSDTQYF.

A single count supports this clonotype. The chain is built from TRBV6-5 and TRBJ1-6, with no clear D. CDR3 length equals 13 residues. Germline V gives CDR1 MNHEY, CDR2 SVGAGI. V lost 0 bases to trimming and J lost 10 bases, with 7 bases between them. CDR3 nucleotide sequence: TGTGCCAGCAGTTACTCGGCCGGATCACCCCTCCACTTT. It codes for CASSYSAGSPLHF.

Comments on this clonotype: This may stem from a read error, because a much larger clone lies one nucleotide away. The rearrangement links TRBV5-6 to TRBJ1-1; perhaps TRBD1 as D (6 bases). V was trimmed by 4 bases and J by 3 bases, leaving 10 bases between them. This CDR3 comprises 13 residues. The V gene's germline CDR1 is SGHDT and CDR2 YYEEEE. DNA for the CDR3: TGTGCCAGCAGCCTAAGGGGGGACACTGAAGCTTTCTTT. It is translated as CASSLRGDTEAFF.

This clonotype has ten or more counts. The chain has TRBV12-3 or TRBV12-4 and TRBJ2-7; D remains unclear. Trimming left V 1 base short and J 3 bases short, with 10 bases between. This CDR3 spans 14 amino acids. Written as DNA, the CDR3 is TGTGCCAGCAGTTTAGGAGTGTCAGGCTACGAGCAGTACTTC. It translates to CASSLGVSGYEQYF.

The chain joins TRBV2 to TRBJ1-2, with D maybe TRBD1 (6 bases). The CDR3 has 15 amino acids. The germline V gene has CDR1 SNHLY and CDR2 FYNNEI. V was trimmed by 5 bases and J by 7 bases, leaving 20 bases between them. CDR3 residues: CASSSSTTGLGGYTF. CDR3 nucleotides: TGTGCCAGCAGTTCAAGCACTACAGGGCTCGGTGGCTACACCTTC.

This chain connects TRBV5-5 to TRBJ1-2; D possibly corresponds to TRBD1 (5 bases). The germline CDR1 and CDR2 sequences are SGHKS and YYEKEE (reference sequence). V was trimmed by 2 bases and J by 4 bases, leaving 15 bases between them. This CDR3 contains 15 residues. The CDR3 here is CASSLTPTASYGYTF. The CDR3 DNA sequence: TGTGCCAGCAGCTTAACTCCGACAGCGTCCTATGGCTACACCTTC.

The chain carries TRBV20-1 and TRBJ2-1, with TRBD2 matching 14 bases. The CDR3 length is 14 residues. The junction had 6 bases not matched to a gene; V was cut back by 6 bases and J by 8 bases. Germline CDR1 reads DFQATT; CDR2 reads SNEGSKA (reference sequence). The CDR3 region has the DNA TGCAGTGCCACGGGACTAGCGGGAGTAGATGAGCAGTTCTTC. Its protein is CSATGLAGVDEQFF.

The V gene is TRBV2, the J gene TRBJ1-1; D may be TRBD1 (6 bases). This CDR3 is built from 14 residues. Germline CDR1 and CDR2: SNHLY and FYNNEI. V lost 5 bases to trimming and J lost 1 base, with 11 bases between them. CDR3 bases: TGTGCCAGCAGTCAGACAGGTTGGAACACTGAAGCTTTCTTT. Its protein product is CASSQTGWNTEAFF.